Listed here are 32 T cell receptor beta chains from one sample, sequenced in a study of graft-versus-host responses after intestinal transplantation. Method: immunoSEQ multiplex PCR; TCRdb's copy keeps in-frame clones and lacks some. The data contain 17,000 or so clones, around two fifths of them singletons. Irradiated, violet-dye-labeled stimulators (around 200,000) were plated alongside around 200,000 CFSE-labeled responders. Sequenced material: alloreactive CD8+ T cells from a mixed lymphocyte reaction culture, taken before intestinal transplant. Subset indicated: CFSE-low proliferating T cells sorted from roughly six-day pre-transplant mixed lymphocyte reaction (GvH or HvG direction). The receptors here all came from a human patient who received an intestinal transplant.

The chain links TRBV27 to TRBJ2-1, with 10 bases matching TRBD2. V gave up 5 bases and J gave up 7 bases; unmatched junction bases: 20. Germline loops: CDR1 MNHEY, CDR2 SMNVEV (reference sequence). This CDR3 spans 19 amino acids. The CDR3 DNA follows: TGTGCCAGCAGTCCCCCCGCGATAGCGGGAGGTCCCCATACGAATGAGCAGTTCTTC. Amino acid sequence: CASSPPAIAGGPHTNEQFF.

This clone occurred a few times. The chain joins TRBV27 to TRBJ2-7, with 12 bases that match TRBD2. Germline V gene sequence: CDR1 MNHEY, CDR2 SMNVEV (reference sequence). This CDR3 contains 16 residues. The junction had 6 bases not matched to a gene; V was cut back by 3 bases and J by 3 bases. CDR3 loop: CASSLSSGRAGYEQYF. DNA of the CDR3: TGTGCCAGCAGTTTGTCTAGCGGGAGGGCCGGCTACGAGCAGTACTTC.

The chain couples TRBV6-1 to TRBJ1-2; 8 nucleotides agree with TRBD1. The CDR3 loop spans 17 amino acids. The ends lost 1 base at V and 2 bases at J; junction bases unmatched: 9. The germline V gene has CDR1 MNHNS and CDR2 SASEGT. This CDR3 reads CASSEGFGDRRNYGYTF. DNA of the CDR3: TGTGCCAGCAGTGAAGGGTTTGGGGACAGGCGAAACTATGGCTACACCTTC.

Only a few counts were recorded for this clone. The chain employs TRBV7-9 and TRBJ2-7, with D unresolved. V lost 4 bases, J lost 4 bases, and 17 bases lay in between. There are 15 residues in the CDR3. Germline loops: CDR1 SEHNR, CDR2 FQNEAQ (reference sequence). In DNA, the CDR3 is TGTGCCAGCAGCTCCCCCAGTTGGGGTGGATACGAGCAGTACTTC. Translated: CASSSPSWGGYEQYF.

The gene calls are TRBV9 and TRBJ1-1; tentatively, D is TRBD1 (5 bases). Looked up from germline, CDR1 is SGDLS and CDR2 is YYNGEE. With 3 bases removed from V and 3 bases from J, the gap between germline ends came to 15 bases. The CDR3 runs 15 residues. Here the CDR3 reads CASSAPGGEDTEAFF. CDR3 nucleotides: TGTGCCAGCAGCGCTCCCGGGGGGGAGGACACTGAAGCTTTCTTT.

The sample holds a few counts of this clone. The chain couples TRBV7-9 to TRBJ2-7; 7 bases map to TRBD2. Per germline, CDR1 SEHNR and CDR2 FQNEAQ (reference sequence). This CDR3 contains 13 residues. J was trimmed by 3 bases and V by 5 bases; bases with no gene match: 4. The CDR3, as DNA: TGTGCCAGCAGCCTGCCGGGGGGCTACGAGCAGTACTTC. Protein product: CASSLPGGYEQYF.

The gene calls are TRBV28 and TRBJ2-7, with D possibly being TRBD1 (5 bases). CDR3 size: 16 residues. The germline CDR1 and CDR2 sequences are MDHEN and SYDVKM. With 3 bases removed from V and 5 bases from J, the gap between germline ends came to 20 bases. The CDR3 reads CASSFLQAVCGDEQYF. DNA of the CDR3: TGTGCCAGCAGTTTTTTACAGGCCGTATGTGGAGACGAGCAGTACTTC.

The chain couples TRBV6-8 to TRBJ2-1; D call uncertain. V was shortened by 6 bases and J by 5 bases, with 5 bases between the two germline ends. Germline V CDR1 and CDR2: MNHGY, SAAAGT. The CDR3 has 11 amino acids. The CDR3, as DNA: TGTGCCAGCAGGTCCAACAATGAGCAGTTCTTC. Protein sequence: CASRSNNEQFF.

The chain has TRBV28 and TRBJ2-7; D is ambiguous. The CDR3 runs to 13 residues. Deletions cut 1 base from V and 3 bases from J, with 7 bases between. Germline loops: CDR1 MDHEN, CDR2 SYDVKM. The CDR3 reads CASSLSTGYEQYF. The CDR3 DNA reads as TGTGCCAGCAGTTTATCGACGGGCTACGAGCAGTACTTC.

In its sample, this clone was seen a few times. CDR3 coding DNA: TGTGCCACCGGGTGGGGGGAAAAAGCTTTCTTT. Its translation: CATGWGEKAFF. The chain combines TRBV15 with TRBJ1-1, with D possibly matching TRBD1 (5 bases). Trimming left V 8 bases short and J 9 bases short, with 13 bases between. This CDR3 contains 11 residues. Germline V gene sequence: CDR1 LNHNV, CDR2 YYDKDF (reference sequence).

This clone came up a few times. This CDR3 reads CASSIISYNEQFF. The CDR3 DNA reads TGTGCCAGTAGTATTATCTCCTACAATGAGCAGTTCTTC. The V and J genes are TRBV19 and TRBJ2-1; D gene ambiguous. The ends were cut back, 3 bases at V and 0 bases at J, with 3 bases in the middle. The CDR3 has 13 residues. Germline V gives CDR1 LNHDA, CDR2 SQIVND (reference sequence).

As DNA, the CDR3 is TGTGCCAGCATTAAGGAGGAAGCTGAAGCTTTCTTT. It specifies CASIKEEAEAFF. The rearrangement links TRBV6-5 to TRBJ1-1, with unresolved D. CDR1 is MNHEY and CDR2 is SVGAGI in the germline V gene. The CDR3 consists of 12 residues. Between the trimmed V and J ends, which lost 7 bases and 6 bases, there was a span of 12 bases.

The chain couples TRBV28 to TRBJ2-7; 7 bases match TRBD1. This CDR3 has 13 residues. V was clipped by 9 bases and J by 0 bases; unmatched bases: 5. Per germline, CDR1 MDHEN and CDR2 SYDVKM. CDR3 amino acids: CASEGTVSYEQYF. In DNA form, the CDR3 reads TGTGCCAGTGAGGGGACAGTCTCCTACGAGCAGTACTTC. Drawing the rest from reference TRBV28 and TRBJ2-7, the complete variable domain is DVKVTQSSRYLVKRTGEKVFLECVQDMDHENMFWYRQDPGLGLRLIYFSYDVKMKEKGDIPEGYSVSREKKERFSLILESASTNQTSMYLCASEGTVSYEQYFGPGTRLTVT.

The chain uses TRBV5-1 and TRBJ2-6; 7 nucleotides align to TRBD1. The CDR3 is made up of 18 amino acids. The V gene's germline CDR1 is SGHRS and CDR2 YFSETQ. V shed 4 bases and J 6 bases; nucleotides not matched to a gene: 16. DNA for the CDR3: TGCGCCAGCAGCCTACAGGGGTACCCGCCTCTGTTGGCCAACGTCCTGACTTTC. Its translation: CASSLQGYPPLLANVLTF.

In this sample, this clone is medium-sized. V usage is TRBV4-1 and J usage is TRBJ1-5, with TRBD1 matching 7 bases. CDR1 is MGHRA, CDR2 YSYEKL, per germline. V shed 0 bases and J 9 bases; nucleotides not matched to a gene: 8. The CDR3 spans 15 residues. In DNA, the CDR3 is TGCGCCAGCAGCCAAGATGGGACAGTGATCACGCCCCAGCATTTT. Translated: CASSQDGTVITPQHF.

The sample holds one count of this clone. This chain joins TRBV5-1 and TRBJ1-2, with D maybe TRBD1 (5 bases). V was cut by 3 bases and J by 4 bases, with 25 bases left in between. Per germline, CDR1 SGHRS and CDR2 YFSETQ. The CDR3 runs to 18 residues. The CDR3 reads CASSYGKTVPHTLYGYTF. Written as DNA, the CDR3 is TGCGCCAGCAGCTATGGCAAGACAGTTCCCCACACCCTCTATGGCTACACCTTC.

The V and J genes are TRBV7-9 and TRBJ1-2; D is uncertain. V lost 0 bases to trimming and J lost 1 base, with 18 bases between them. The CDR3 consists of 18 residues. Germline CDR1 and CDR2: SEHNR and FQNEAQ (reference sequence). The CDR3 sequence is CASSLAHSITLVNYGYTF. CDR3 nucleotides: TGTGCCAGCAGCTTAGCGCACAGCATAACGCTCGTTAACTATGGCTACACCTTC.

This clone was picked up a small number of times. The chain combines TRBV4-2 with TRBJ2-1; 9 positions agree with TRBD1. The CDR3 length is 23 residues. Germline V gene sequence: CDR1 LGHNA, CDR2 YNFKEQ. Germline trimming cut 1 base from V and 2 bases from J; bases unmatched to any gene: 24. The chain's CDR3 is CASSQVGTGIFLSFQGTYNEQFF. CDR3 nucleotides: TGTGCCAGCAGCCAAGTAGGGACAGGGATATTTTTGAGCTTTCAGGGAACCTACAATGAGCAGTTCTTC.

The chain has TRBV4-1 and TRBJ1-1; TRBD1 is a possible D gene (6 bases). The CDR3 has 15 amino acids. The V gene lost 0 bases and the J gene lost 3 bases, with 11 bases spanning the gap. Germline values: CDR1 MGHRA, CDR2 YSYEKL. In DNA, the CDR3 is TGCGCCAGCAGCCAAGAGGGGGCCCTATACACTGAAGCTTTCTTT. Translating it yields CASSQEGALYTEAFF.

This clone was counted between two and nine times. The chain is built from TRBV4-1 and TRBJ2-7, with D perhaps TRBD1 (5 bases). V lost 1 base to trimming and J lost 4 bases, with 14 bases between them. The CDR3 runs 15 residues. The germline CDR1 and CDR2 sequences are MGHRA and YSYEKL. DNA for the CDR3: TGCGCCAGCAGCCAAGGGGTGTTTGGACAATACGAGCAGTACTTC. As protein: CASSQGVFGQYEQYF.

The rearrangement links TRBV11-2 to TRBJ2-7; tentatively, D is TRBD2 (6 bases). V lost 4 bases to trimming and J lost 11 bases, with 18 bases between them. CDR1 is SGHAT and CDR2 is FQNNGV in the germline V gene. This CDR3 has 13 residues. CDR3 residues: CASSSYRPGEEYF. In DNA form, the CDR3 reads TGTGCCAGCAGCTCGTATAGACCGGGGGAGGAGTACTTC. Variable domain in full (rest from reference TRBV11-2 and TRBJ2-7): EAGVAQSPRYKIIEKRQSVAFWCNPISGHATLYWYQQILGQGPKLLIQFQNNGVVDDSQLPKDRFSAERLKGVDSTLKIQPAKLEDSAVYLCASSSYRPGEEYFGPGTRLTVT.

This sequence joins TRBV6-4 and TRBJ2-3; tentatively, D is TRBD1 or TRBD2 (5 bases each). V shed 0 bases and J shed 1 base, with 23 bases lying between them. CDR3 length equals 20 residues. CDR1 MRHNA and CDR2 SNTAGT come from the germline V gene. The chain's CDR3 is CASSDSAAPGPPWGTDTQYF. CDR3 DNA sequence: TGTGCCAGCAGTGACTCCGCTGCCCCGGGACCTCCCTGGGGCACAGATACGCAGTATTTT.

The chain combines TRBV7-8 with TRBJ2-7; D possibly corresponds to TRBD1 (5 bases). The germline V gene has CDR1 SGHVS and CDR2 FQNEAQ. Trimming stripped 6 bases from V and 1 base from J, with 16 bases between. There are 15 residues in the CDR3. Written as DNA, the CDR3 is TGTGCCAGCAGACCATACGGGCAGGGTTCCTACGAGCAGTACTTC. This sequence encodes CASRPYGQGSYEQYF.

V gene TRBV28 combines with J gene TRBJ1-6; 7 bases map to TRBD1. Germline assignment: CDR1 MDHEN and CDR2 SYDVKM. V trimming: 3 bases; J trimming: 10 bases; junction bases outside the gene matches: 6. The CDR3 is 14 amino acids. CDR3 bases: TGTGCCAGCAGTTTTATTGGGACAGCATCACCCCTCCACTTT. It specifies CASSFIGTASPLHF.

In its sample, this clone was seen a few times. The genes are TRBV11-2 and TRBJ2-3; D is uncertain. V lost 1 base and J 6 bases, leaving 8 bases between the germline ends. CDR3 length: 13 residues. CDR1 and CDR2 (germline): SGHAT, FQNNGV. The CDR3 is CASSLVSVDTQYF. The CDR3, as DNA: TGTGCCAGCAGCTTAGTGTCGGTTGATACGCAGTATTTT. Complete variable domain (other parts from reference TRBV11-2 and TRBJ2-3): EAGVAQSPRYKIIEKRQSVAFWCNPISGHATLYWYQQILGQGPKLLIQFQNNGVVDDSQLPKDRFSAERLKGVDSTLKIQPAKLEDSAVYLCASSLVSVDTQYFGPGTRLTVL.

V and J are TRBV5-4 and TRBJ2-5, with 8 bases aligning to TRBD1. In germline, CDR1 is SGHNT, CDR2 YYREEE (reference sequence). CDR3 length: 14 residues. V trimming: 0 bases; J trimming: 6 bases; junction bases outside the gene matches: 4. The CDR3 DNA reads as TGTGCCAGCAGCTTGGCAGGGGGCGGGAAGACCCAGTACTTC. It encodes CASSLAGGGKTQYF.

This clone occurred once. V and J are TRBV9 and TRBJ1-3; D remains unclear. Trimming stripped 2 bases from V and 7 bases from J, with 10 bases between. The CDR3 totals 13 residues. CDR1 is SGDLS, CDR2 YYNGEE, per germline. CDR3 loop: CASSVGSGNTIYF. DNA of the CDR3: TGTGCCAGCAGCGTTGGCAGTGGTAACACCATATATTTT.

CDR3 DNA: TGTGCCAGCAGTTATCCCCCCCGGGAGGTTCGCGAGCAGTACTTC. This encodes CASSYPPREVREQYF. The rearrangement uses TRBV6-6 and TRBJ2-5; 7 positions match TRBD2. The DNA end lines up better with TRBJ2-7; the J call may be wrong. The CDR3 is 15 amino acids. The germline V gene encodes CDR1 MNHNY and CDR2 SVGAGI (reference sequence).

This clone has only a few counts. The chain uses TRBV7-6 and TRBJ2-1; a possible D gene is TRBD1 (6 bases). This CDR3 is built from 16 residues. The germline V gene has CDR1 SGHVS and CDR2 FNYEAQ. V shed 5 bases and J shed 8 bases, with 22 bases lying between them. CDR3 amino acids: CASSPDSTGSFDEQFF. In nucleotides, the CDR3 is TGTGCCAGCAGCCCCGATAGTACAGGGAGTTTCGATGAGCAGTTCTTC.

In the case of this clone: Germline is not matched at one junction end, which may reflect a read error. CDR3 region: CASSGGQGTEAFF. In DNA, the CDR3 is TGTGCCAGCAGCGGAGGACAGGGCACTGAAGCTTTCTTT. V and J are TRBV4-1 and TRBJ1-1; the match to TRBD1 covers 8 bases. CDR1 and CDR2 (germline): MGHRA, YSYEKL. This CDR3 is 13 amino acids long.

This clone is medium-sized (0.01 to 0.1%) within its sample. The V and J genes are TRBV27 and TRBJ2-1; 7 nucleotides line up with TRBD2. CDR1 and CDR2 from the germline V gene are MNHEY and SMNVEV (reference sequence). With 0 bases clipped from V and 8 bases from J, the junction kept 7 bases outside the gene matches. The CDR3 consists of 15 residues. The CDR3 DNA reads TGTGCCAGCAGTTTATCCCCAGGACTAGTTCATGAGCAGTTCTTC. Translated: CASSLSPGLVHEQFF.

This clone was seen more than once but under ten times. The V and J genes are TRBV25-1 and TRBJ1-5; 8 positions agree with TRBD1. V lost 2 bases, J lost 3 bases, and 6 bases stayed unmatched. The CDR3 has 16 residues. Germline lookup yields CDR1 MGHDK and CDR2 SYGVNS. The CDR3 nucleotides are TGTGCCAGCAGTGAAGGGGGACAGGACCCCAATCAGCCCCAGCATTTT. Amino acids: CASSEGGQDPNQPQHF.